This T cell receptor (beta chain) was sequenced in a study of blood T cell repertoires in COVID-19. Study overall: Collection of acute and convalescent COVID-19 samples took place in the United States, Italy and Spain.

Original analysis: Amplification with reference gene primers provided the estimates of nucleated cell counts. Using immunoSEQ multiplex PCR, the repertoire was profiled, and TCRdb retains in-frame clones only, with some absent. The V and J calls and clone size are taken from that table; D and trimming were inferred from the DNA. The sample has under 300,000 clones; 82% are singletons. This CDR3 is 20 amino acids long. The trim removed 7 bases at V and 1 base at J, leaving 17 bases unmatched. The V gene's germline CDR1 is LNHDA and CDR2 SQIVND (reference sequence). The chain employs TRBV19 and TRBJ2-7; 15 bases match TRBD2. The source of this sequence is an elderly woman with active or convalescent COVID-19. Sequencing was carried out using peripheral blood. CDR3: CASISRREGLAGGLSYEQYF. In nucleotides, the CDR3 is TGTGCCAGTATCTCACGGAGGGAGGGACTAGCGGGAGGCTTATCCTACGAGCAGTACTTC.